The source of this TCR beta chain is a study of T cell repertoires in cytomegalovirus infection. About the study: Shared public TCR beta signatures pointed to both CMV infection and a matching HLA type. Study-level results: The cumulative frequency of public TCR beta families distinguished individuals who carried CMV together with the relevant HLA. HLA-C-restricted TCR beta clonotypes specific for CMV led the ex vivo response.

TCRdb re-derived calls from the reads in MiXCR, one entry per CDR3 protein. The sample carries over 90,000 distinct CDR3 sequences, approximately 15% recorded once. With regard to this clonotype: Its matching antigen is unknown.

This receptor was taken from a human donor in good health (CMV status not recorded). Some clones in this sample may be carry-over from other donors' samples. Sequenced input: PBMCs.

CDR3 amino acids: CASSYSERLPQHF. CDR3 DNA: TGTGCCAGCAGTTACTCCGAGAGGCTGCCCCAGCATTTT. The chain is built from TRBV6-2 or TRBV6-3 and TRBJ1-5; D ambiguous. The V gene's germline CDR1 is MNHEY and CDR2 SVGEGT. CDR3 size: 13 residues. The V end was cut by 0 bases, the J end by 9 bases, with 9 bases between.